This is a list of T cell receptor beta chains from one sample in a study of cytomegalovirus exposure and HLA in healthy donors. Profiling relied on immunoSEQ multiplex PCR, and the TCRdb table lists in-frame clones only, not all of them. The sample has under 200,000 clones; about 68% are singletons. The sequenced sample consisted of PBMCs. The receptors derive from a female donor in good health and CMV-seronegative. Both conserved end residues are part of each CDR3. Each record gives: clone size, CDR3 length, V gene, D gene, J gene, CDR3 protein, CDR3 DNA. The D gene is left open where the match is weak. The size entry is marked missing in some rows and otherwise reads once, few, many or a size class.

NA,14,TRBV27,NA,TRBJ1-5,CASSSLGGNQPQHF,TGTGCCAGCAGTTCCCTCGGGGGCAATCAGCCCCAGCATTTT
NA,16,TRBV9,TRBD2,TRBJ2-3,CASSSLAGVSTDTQYF,TGTGCCAGCAGCTCCCTAGCGGGCGTTAGCACAGATACGCAGTATTTT
NA,14,TRBV7-3,NA,TRBJ2-1,CASSLPGERNEQFF,TGTGCCAGCAGCCTCCCGGGAGAGAGGAATGAGCAGTTCTTC
NA,17,TRBV19,NA,TRBJ1-6,CASSIDSSGRSRSPLHF,TGTGCCAGTAGTATAGATTCGTCGGGTAGATCCCGATCACCCCTCCACTTT
NA,15,TRBV7-2,TRBD2,TRBJ2-7,CASSQRSGTSNEQYF,TGTGCCAGCAGCCAACGTAGCGGGACCTCTAACGAGCAGTACTTC
NA,16,TRBV9,TRBD1,TRBJ2-4,CASSPRSTGGPNIQYF,TGTGCCAGCAGCCCCCGGTCCACAGGGGGACCAAACATTCAGTACTTC
few,14,TRBV6-5,NA,TRBJ2-2,CASRREAEFGELFF,TGTGCCAGCCGTAGGGAGGCTGAATTTGGGGAGCTGTTTTTT
NA,16,TRBV7-2,NA,TRBJ1-2,CASSIEAGVWNYGYTF,TGTGCCAGCAGCATCGAAGCAGGGGTTTGGAACTATGGCTACACCTTC
once,16,TRBV7-8,TRBD1,TRBJ2-2,CASSLWTGIMTGELFF,TGTGCCAGCAGCTTATGGACAGGGATTATGACCGGGGAGCTGTTTTTT
NA,16,TRBV9,NA,TRBJ1-3,CASSPEMGGGGNTIYF,TGTGCCAGCAGCCCCGAGATGGGGGGTGGAGGAAACACCATATATTTT
NA,14,TRBV6-5,NA,TRBJ2-3,CASSYDRFADTQYF,TGTGCCAGCAGTTACGATCGGTTTGCAGATACGCAGTATTTT
NA,15,TRBV4-1,NA,TRBJ1-1,CASSQDRSRNTEAFF,TGCGCCAGCAGCCAAGATCGTTCTCGGAACACTGAAGCTTTCTTT
few,16,TRBV4-3,TRBD1,TRBJ2-7,CASSQATGGYTYEQYF,TGCGCCAGCAGCCAGGCCACAGGGGGCTATACCTACGAGCAGTACTTC
once,14,TRBV28,TRBD1,TRBJ2-7,CASSFRGSLYEQYF,TGTGCCAGCAGTTTCAGGGGGTCTTTGTACGAGCAGTACTTC
NA,16,TRBV2,TRBD2,TRBJ2-4,CASRPAGGAPGNIQYF,TGTGCCAGCAGACCCGCGGGGGGCGCGCCGGGGAACATTCAGTACTTC
NA,15,TRBV13,TRBD1,TRBJ1-2,CASSDRTGGAYGYTF,TGTGCCAGCAGCGATCGGACAGGTGGGGCCTATGGCTACACCTTC
NA,13,TRBV7-9,NA,TRBJ1-1,CASSLQGNTEAFF,TGTGCCAGCAGTCTTCAGGGCAACACTGAAGCTTTCTTT
once,14,TRBV18,NA,TRBJ1-1,CASSLQGSGTEAFF,TGTGCCAGCTCATTACAGGGAAGTGGCACTGAAGCTTTCTTT
NA,14,TRBV7-9,TRBD1,TRBJ1-4,CASSLARDSEKLFF,TGTGCCAGCAGCTTAGCCCGGGACAGCGAAAAACTGTTTTTT
NA,15,TRBV4-3,NA,TRBJ2-1,CASSRGGGSYNEQFF,TGCGCCAGCAGCCGCGGCGGAGGGTCCTACAATGAGCAGTTCTTC
NA,17,TRBV2,TRBD2,TRBJ2-5,CASRSGGLAWGEETQYF,TGTGCCAGCAGAAGCGGGGGCTTGGCGTGGGGTGAAGAGACCCAGTACTTC
NA,16,TRBV27,TRBD1,TRBJ1-1,CASSFLRGGMDTEAFF,TGTGCCAGCAGTTTCTTGAGAGGGGGCATGGACACTGAAGCTTTCTTT
once,15,TRBV7-9,NA,TRBJ2-2,CASSSVPSNTGELFF,TGTGCCAGCAGCTCCGTCCCTTCCAACACCGGGGAGCTGTTTTTT
NA,16,TRBV18,NA,TRBJ2-4,CASSFSMAEGWDIQYF,TGTGCCAGCTCATTCTCGATGGCTGAGGGTTGGGACATTCAGTACTTC
NA,14,TRBV7-9,NA,TRBJ1-1,CASSLGHSNTEAFF,TGTGCCAGCAGCTTAGGACACTCAAACACTGAAGCTTTCTTT
NA,16,TRBV5-1,TRBD2,TRBJ2-7,CASSTTRTSRSYEQYF,TGCGCCAGCAGCACCACACGGACTAGCCGTTCCTACGAGCAGTACTTC
NA,15,TRBV7-6,NA,TRBJ2-7,CASSDGDYSSYEQYF,TGTGCCAGCAGCGACGGCGACTATAGCTCCTACGAGCAGTACTTC
NA,17,TRBV4-3,NA,TRBJ1-2,CASSQDLGPDSGGGYTF,TGCGCCAGCAGCCAAGATCTAGGACCCGACAGTGGAGGGGGCTACACCTTC
NA,12,TRBV7-9,NA,TRBJ2-7,CSSSPGTYEQYF,TGTTCCAGCAGCCCAGGGACCTACGAGCAGTACTTC
NA,15,TRBV6-5,TRBD1,TRBJ1-1,CASSYSRTGTTEAFF,TGTGCCAGCAGTTACTCGAGGACAGGGACCACTGAAGCTTTCTTT
NA,11,TRBV28,NA,TRBJ2-7,CAAAETYEQYF,TGTGCCGCGGCGGAGACCTACGAGCAGTACTTC
NA,13,TRBV19,NA,TRBJ2-5,CASNNRAQETQYF,TGTGCCAGTAATAACAGGGCCCAAGAGACCCAGTACTTC
NA,16,TRBV7-2,NA,TRBJ1-6,CASSPHKGRGKSPLHF,TGTGCCAGCAGCCCCCACAAGGGCAGGGGTAAATCACCCCTCCACTTT
few,16,TRBV28,NA,TRBJ1-5,CASSPPPRSLNQPQHF,TGTGCCAGCAGCCCACCTCCCAGGTCCCTCAATCAGCCCCAGCATTTT
NA,14,TRBV5-1,NA,TRBJ2-3,CASSPGAYTDTQYF,TGCGCCAGCAGTCCAGGGGCCTACACAGATACGCAGTATTTT
NA,11,TRBV18,TRBD2,TRBJ2-7,CASGWEGEQYF,TGTGCCAGCGGATGGGAGGGAGAGCAGTACTTC
NA,13,TRBV7-2,NA,TRBJ2-4,CASSSPSKNIQYF,TGTGCCAGCAGCTCCCCTAGCAAAAACATTCAGTACTTC
NA,14,TRBV7-8,NA,TRBJ2-2,CASSFRTGSRELFF,TGTGCCAGCAGCTTTAGAACAGGGAGTCGGGAGCTGTTTTTT
few,20,TRBV9,NA,TRBJ2-2,CASSVARLSQDGSSAGELFF,TGTGCCAGCAGCGTAGCTCGACTCTCCCAGGACGGGAGTAGTGCCGGGGAGCTGTTTTTT
NA,19,TRBV7-2,TRBD2,TRBJ2-1,CASSLRSSGTSSNYNEQFF,TGTGCCAGCAGCTTAAGGTCGTCCGGGACTAGCAGTAACTACAATGAGCAGTTCTTC
NA,15,TRBV15,TRBD2,TRBJ2-7,CATSESLAGAYEQYF,TGTGCCACCAGCGAGAGTCTAGCGGGGGCCTACGAGCAGTACTTC
NA,17,TRBV5-6,NA,TRBJ1-6,CASSLTWGGRGNSPLHF,TGTGCCAGCAGCTTGACGTGGGGGGGTCGCGGTAATTCACCCCTCCACTTT
NA,19,TRBV7-2,TRBD2,TRBJ2-3,CASSSGVPLAGEGTDTQYF,TGTGCCAGCAGCTCCGGGGTGCCTTTAGCGGGGGAAGGCACAGATACGCAGTATTTT
NA,12,TRBV5-1,NA,TRBJ2-7,CASSLRGVEQYF,TGCGCCAGCAGCTTGCGCGGAGTGGAGCAGTACTTC
NA,14,TRBV6-5,NA,TRBJ2-7,CASSYRNRIYEQYF,TGTGCCAGCAGTTATAGGAACAGAATATACGAGCAGTACTTC
NA,14,TRBV5-8,TRBD2,TRBJ2-7,CASSLAGGDDEQYF,TGTGCCAGCAGCCTGGCGGGAGGGGACGACGAGCAGTACTTT
few,13,TRBV7-2,NA,TRBJ2-7,CASSPQDLYEQYF,TGTGCCAGCAGCCCGCAAGATCTATACGAGCAGTACTTC
NA,11,TRBV28,NA,TRBJ2-1,CASSYAREQFF,TGTGCCAGCTCCTACGCACGTGAGCAGTTCTTC
NA,17,TRBV5-4,TRBD2,TRBJ2-7,CASSFNAGTRIPYEQYF,TGTGCCAGCAGCTTCAACGCCGGGACTAGAATCCCCTACGAGCAGTACTTC
NA,16,TRBV7-2,TRBD1,TRBJ2-7,CASSPHPWTGDYEQYF,TGTGCCAGCAGCCCACACCCTTGGACAGGAGACTACGAGCAGTACTTC
NA,14,TRBV7-8,NA,TRBJ2-7,CASSLAGRPVEQYF,TGTGCCAGCAGCTTAGCGGGCCGACCCGTTGAGCAGTACTTC
few,16,TRBV5-1,TRBD1,TRBJ1-6,CASSPRTGRLNSPLHF,TGCGCCAGCAGCCCACGGACAGGGCGGCTGAATTCACCCCTCCACTTT
few,13,TRBV29-1,NA,TRBJ1-1,CSATEPTLREAFF,TGCAGCGCGACAGAGCCAACACTGAGAGAAGCTTTCTTT
NA,14,TRBV5-5,TRBD1,TRBJ1-1,CASSLDRGGGEAFF,TGTGCCAGCAGCTTGGACAGGGGGGGAGGTGAAGCTTTCTTT
NA,15,TRBV11-2,NA,TRBJ2-7,CASSASGTRGGEQYF,TGTGCCAGCAGCGCCTCCGGGACACGAGGGGGAGAGCAGTACTTC